The clone carrying this T cell receptor beta chain has at least ten counts. What it binds is unknown. With two-round multiplex PCR, TCR beta CDR3 sequences were amplified from genomic DNA. For every TRBV and TRBJ gene, a specific primer was used in first-round PCR. Each CDR3 protein is one row after TCRdb ran MiXCR on the multiplex PCR reads. The profile shows around 63,000 distinct CDR3 sequences, approximately 26% of them singletons. The data were obtained in a study of prognosis after radiotherapy for stage I lung cancer. The wider study: Among the non-small cell lung cancer patients, all were considered medically inoperable.

CDR1 is MNHNS, CDR2 SASEGT, per germline. The CDR3 has 13 amino acids. With V trimmed by 6 bases and J by 4 bases, 3 bases remained unmatched. Study observations and caveats: Patients who developed distant metastases had lower Shannon entropy after stereotactic body radiation therapy.

This TCR derives from a donor older than 45 with non-small cell lung cancer. This sample comprised PBMCs, obtained before or after stereotactic body radiation therapy (not recorded which). The gene calls are TRBV6-1 and TRBJ1-5; 7 bases align to TRBD1. The CDR3 protein is CASRQGQNQPQHF. CDR3 nucleotide sequence: TGTGCCAGCAGACAGGGACAGAATCAGCCCCAGCATTTT.